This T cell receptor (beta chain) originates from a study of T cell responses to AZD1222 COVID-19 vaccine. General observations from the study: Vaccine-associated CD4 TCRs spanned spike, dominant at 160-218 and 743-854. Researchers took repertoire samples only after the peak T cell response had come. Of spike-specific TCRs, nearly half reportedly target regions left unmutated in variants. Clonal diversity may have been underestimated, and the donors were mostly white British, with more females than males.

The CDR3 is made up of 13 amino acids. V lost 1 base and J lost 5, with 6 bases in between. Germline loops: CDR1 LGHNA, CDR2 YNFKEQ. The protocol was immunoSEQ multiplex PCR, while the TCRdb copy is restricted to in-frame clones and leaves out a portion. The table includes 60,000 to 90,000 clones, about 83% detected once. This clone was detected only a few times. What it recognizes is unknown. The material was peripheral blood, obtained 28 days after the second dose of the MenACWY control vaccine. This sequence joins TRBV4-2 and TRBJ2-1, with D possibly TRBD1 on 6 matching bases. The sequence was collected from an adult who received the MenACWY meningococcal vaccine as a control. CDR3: CASSQAGDNEQFF. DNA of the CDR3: TGTGCCAGCAGCCAAGCAGGGGACAATGAGCAGTTCTTC.